This section outlines one T cell receptor beta chain sequence together with its context. This record comes from a study of breast tumors, draining lymph nodes, adjacent tissues. The CDR3 loop spans 15 amino acids. Between the trimmed V and J ends, which lost 1 base and 5 bases, there was a span of 15 bases. Germline CDR1 is SGHVS and CDR2 is FQNEAQ. TCRdb called the multiplex PCR reads again in MiXCR, with one record for every CDR3 protein. The sample carries about 13,000 distinct CDR3 sequences, around 57% recorded once. Sequences were obtained from tumor-adjacent breast tissue. The chain links TRBV7-8 to TRBJ2-7; D gene unclear. This sequence originates from a female donor with breast cancer. Some clones in this sample may be carry-over from other donors' samples. The CDR3 here is CASSLGTYLAHEQYF. CDR3 nucleotides: TGTGCCAGCAGCTTAGGTACCTACTTGGCCCACGAGCAGTACTTC.